A selection of T cell receptor beta chains follows, all from one sample in a study of blood T cells in healthy people across ages. TCRdb re-derived calls from the 5' RACE reads in MiXCR, one entry per CDR3 protein. The sample lists some 1.5 million distinct CDR3 sequences, approximately 28% occurring once. What was sequenced was blood. These receptors were collected from a woman aged 25 to 39 in good health. The CDR3 runs from the conserved cysteine through the conserved F or W. The D gene is left open where the match is weak. A clone size is listed for some rows: how often the clone was seen (once, few, many), or a class if it is expanded.

TGTGCCACCAGTGTGGACAATGAGCAGTTCTTC	CATSVDNEQFF	-	TRBJ2-1	TRBV24-1	few
TGTGCCAGCATCAACTCGGACTCTTCCTCCTACGAGCTGTACTTC	CASINSDSSSYELYF	-	TRBJ2-4	TRBV11-2	-
TGTGCCAGCAGTGCCCCAAGGGATAACACTGAAGCTTTCTTT	CASSAPRDNTEAFF	-	TRBJ1-1	TRBV6-5	-
TGTGCCAGCAGGGACGGGAGGAGGTATGAGCAGTTCTTC	CASRDGRRYEQFF	TRBD2	TRBJ2-1	TRBV12-3/TRBV12-4	few
TGTGCCAGCAGGTTTGGCGGCAAAGAGACCCAGTACTTC	CASRFGGKETQYF	-	TRBJ2-5	TRBV12-3/TRBV12-4	-
TGTGCCAGCAGTTATGGACTAGCGGGAGGCCAAGAGACCCAGTACTTC	CASSYGLAGGQETQYF	TRBD2	TRBJ2-5	TRBV6-5	many
TGTGCCACCAGTGACGGACAGGGCACCCGGGAGCTGTTTTTT	CATSDGQGTRELFF	TRBD1	TRBJ2-2	TRBV24-1	-
TGTGCCAGCACACAGCGGGAGAGGCACGAGCAGTACTTC	CASTQRERHEQYF	TRBD2	TRBJ2-7	TRBV13	-
TGTGCCAGCAGTGGAGGAGGGGGTTACTACGAGCAGTACTTC	CASSGGGGYYEQYF	-	TRBJ2-7	TRBV6-1	few
TGCGCCAGCAGCTTGACAGGGAAGCTGTTCTCCACAGATACGCAGTATTTT	CASSLTGKLFSTDTQYF	-	TRBJ2-3	TRBV5-1	many
TGTGCCGGCTCACTGGGACAGGGGATGACTGAAGCTTTCTTT	CAGSLGQGMTEAFF	TRBD1	TRBJ1-1	TRBV18	-
TGTGCCAGCAGTACCAGACAGGGGCGGGTATACAATGAGCAGTTCTTC	CASSTRQGRVYNEQFF	TRBD1	TRBJ2-1	TRBV12-3/TRBV12-4	-
TGCAGCGTTGTGCCAGGGGGCCGGTCGAACACCGGGGAGCTGTTTTTT	CSVVPGGRSNTGELFF	TRBD1	TRBJ2-2	TRBV29-1	-
TGTGCCAGCAGCGGCGATACCGGGAATCGCCGCCACTTT	CASSGDTGNRRHF	-	TRBJ1-6	TRBV5-5	-
TGTGCCAGTTTCCATGGGAAAAAGGGAGGGGAGCAGTTCTTC	CASFHGKKGGEQFF	TRBD2	TRBJ2-1	TRBV12-3/TRBV12-4	-
TGCAGTGCGCACGGGGGGGGGCAAGAGACCCAGTACTTC	CSAHGGGQETQYF	TRBD2	TRBJ2-5	TRBV20-1	once
TGTGCCAGCAGCTTAGGCCTTAGCGGGGGGCTCTCCTACGAGCAGTACTTC	CASSLGLSGGLSYEQYF	TRBD2	TRBJ2-7	TRBV7-2	-
TGCAGTGCTAGAGATTTGCGACAGTATGGCTACACCTTC	CSARDLRQYGYTF	-	TRBJ1-2	TRBV20-1	few
TGCAGCGTTGTGGGGGGCGCTGGCTACACCTTC	CSVVGGAGYTF	-	TRBJ1-2	TRBV29-1	-
TGTGCCAGCAGTTTCGGGTTCGTCCGAATCTATGGCTACACCTTC	CASSFGFVRIYGYTF	-	TRBJ1-2	TRBV12-3/TRBV12-4	few
TGTGCCAGCAGTTCCGCAGCTAGCGGGGGCGATGAGCAGTTCTTC	CASSSAASGGDEQFF	TRBD2	TRBJ2-1	TRBV27	once
TGTGCCAGCAGTGACCCCGGGACAGGGGCCCACAATGAGCAGTTCTTC	CASSDPGTGAHNEQFF	TRBD1	TRBJ2-1	TRBV6-2/TRBV6-3	few
TGTGCCAGCAGCACCCTTGCCGAGCAGTACTTC	CASSTLAEQYF	-	TRBJ2-7	TRBV12-3/TRBV12-4	-
TGTGCCAGCAGCTTAGGAGTACTCCCCTACGAGCAGTACTTC	CASSLGVLPYEQYF	-	TRBJ2-7	TRBV6-5	many
TGTGCCAGCAGTAAACAGGCGATCTATGGCTACACCTTC	CASSKQAIYGYTF	-	TRBJ1-2	TRBV27	once
TGTGCCAGCAGTTATAAGGGTCCAACTAATGAAAAACTGTTTTTT	CASSYKGPTNEKLFF	-	TRBJ1-4	TRBV6-6	once
TGTGCCACTGGGGCTGGCGGGGGGGCAAATGAGCAGTTCTTC	CATGAGGGANEQFF	TRBD2	TRBJ2-1	TRBV2	-
TGTGCCAGCAGCGCCGCCTCAAGCAGGGGGAACTATGGCTACACCTTC	CASSAASSRGNYGYTF	TRBD1	TRBJ1-2	TRBV9	-